The clone carrying this T cell receptor beta chain showed up just a few times. Its specificity is not known. Sample-barcoded 5' priming and a J-beta primer mix drove a second PCR of about 7 to 12 cycles. A single record per CDR3 protein comes from TCRdb applying MiXCR to the 5' RACE reads. The sample contains about 1,400,000 distinct CDR3 sequences, 42% of which appear only once. The data originate from a study of blood T cells in healthy people across ages. The study's findings and limits: Age showed a roughly linear inverse relationship with TCR beta diversity per million T cells. Estimates based on one million T cells were treated as lower bounds.

The source material was blood. The receptor was isolated from a woman aged 18-29 years in good health.

Here the CDR3 reads CASSEAEPQHF. In DNA, the CDR3 is TGTGCCAGCAGTGAGGCAGAACCTCAGCATTTT. This chain joins TRBV2 and TRBJ1-5; D is ambiguous. The V end was cut by 3 bases, the J end by 13 bases, with 10 bases between. There are 11 residues in the CDR3. Germline CDR1 reads SNHLY; CDR2 reads FYNNEI.